Listed below are T cell receptor beta chains from one sample, sequenced in a study of cytomegalovirus exposure and HLA in healthy donors. Profiling relied on immunoSEQ multiplex PCR, and the TCRdb table lists in-frame clones only, not all of them. The sample holds approximately 150,000 clones, about four fifths seen once. Sequencing was performed on PBMCs. Every receptor here comes from a woman aged 18-29 years in good health and CMV-seropositive. CDR3s leave out the opening cysteine and the closing phenylalanine or tryptophan. Fields, in order: V gene, J gene, CDR3 protein.

v_gene: TRBV18
j_gene: TRBJ2-5
CDR3aa: ASSPGLQETQY

v_gene: TRBV27
j_gene: TRBJ1-1
CDR3aa: ASSRDLRDTEAF

v_gene: TRBV9
j_gene: TRBJ2-1
CDR3aa: ASSVFHNEQF

v_gene: TRBV5-1
j_gene: TRBJ1-1
CDR3aa: ASSLGTWGDTEAF

v_gene: TRBV7-6
j_gene: TRBJ2-7
CDR3aa: ASSRLAGGTGEQY

v_gene: TRBV2
j_gene: TRBJ2-1
CDR3aa: ASSENVRYNEQF

v_gene: TRBV5-1
j_gene: TRBJ2-1
CDR3aa: ASSSLAGGHPLDEQF

v_gene: TRBV11-2
j_gene: TRBJ1-2
CDR3aa: ASSLDPYGYT

v_gene: TRBV4-1
j_gene: TRBJ2-2
CDR3aa: ASSQIPGPGELF

v_gene: TRBV15
j_gene: TRBJ1-2
CDR3aa: ATSRVGANYGYT

v_gene: TRBV6-5
j_gene: TRBJ1-6
CDR3aa: ASSYSGENSPLH

v_gene: TRBV28
j_gene: TRBJ2-3
CDR3aa: ASSLGWLAGSTDTQY

v_gene: TRBV6-6
j_gene: TRBJ1-2
CDR3aa: ASSYPGLRGGYT

v_gene: TRBV11-2
j_gene: TRBJ1-5
CDR3aa: ASSFGIGSNQPQH

v_gene: TRBV11-2
j_gene: TRBJ1-2
CDR3aa: ASGPAQVGDGYT

v_gene: TRBV6-1
j_gene: TRBJ2-7
CDR3aa: ASSERLAGPYEQY

v_gene: TRBV7-9
j_gene: TRBJ2-1
CDR3aa: ASSETASYNEQF

v_gene: TRBV30
j_gene: TRBJ1-2
CDR3aa: AWRVPDRATNYGYT

v_gene: TRBV21-1
j_gene: TRBJ1-2
CDR3aa: ASSKGRDRTQYGYT

v_gene: TRBV7-2
j_gene: TRBJ1-2
CDR3aa: ASSSGQGPGSYGYT

v_gene: TRBV27
j_gene: TRBJ1-1
CDR3aa: ASSPWTGGNTEAF

v_gene: TRBV2
j_gene: -
CDR3aa: ASSEAGGGNRDEQY

v_gene: TRBV5-1
j_gene: TRBJ2-3
CDR3aa: ASSLVLAGARDTQY

v_gene: TRBV18
j_gene: TRBJ2-5
CDR3aa: ASSPRTRTSGGREETQY

v_gene: TRBV19
j_gene: TRBJ2-6
CDR3aa: ASSDDRAAVRANVLT

v_gene: TRBV2
j_gene: TRBJ2-1
CDR3aa: ATQAGGYNEQF

v_gene: TRBV4-2
j_gene: TRBJ1-4
CDR3aa: ASSQRGQSDEKLF

v_gene: TRBV7-2
j_gene: TRBJ1-2
CDR3aa: ASSSSRRDGYT

v_gene: TRBV29-1
j_gene: TRBJ1-2
CDR3aa: SVPQGPYGYT